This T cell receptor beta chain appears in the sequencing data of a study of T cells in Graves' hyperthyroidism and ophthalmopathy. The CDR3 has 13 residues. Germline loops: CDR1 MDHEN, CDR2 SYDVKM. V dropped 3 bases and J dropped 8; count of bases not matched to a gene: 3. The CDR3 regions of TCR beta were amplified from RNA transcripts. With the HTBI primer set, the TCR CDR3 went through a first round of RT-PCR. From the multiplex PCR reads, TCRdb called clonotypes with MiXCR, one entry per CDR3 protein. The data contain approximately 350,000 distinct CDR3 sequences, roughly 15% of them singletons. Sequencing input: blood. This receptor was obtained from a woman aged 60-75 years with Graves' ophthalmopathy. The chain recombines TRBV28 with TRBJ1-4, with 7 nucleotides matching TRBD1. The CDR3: CASSLRGQEKLFF. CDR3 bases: TGTGCCAGCAGTTTGAGGGGACAGGAAAAACTGTTTTTT.